These 22 T cell receptor beta chains share one sample of origin, sequenced in a study of PD-1 blockade in classical Hodgkin lymphoma. Generated by immunoSEQ multiplex PCR, the TCRdb table keeps only in-frame clones and is missing some. The data contain 30,000 or so clones, approximately 94% of them singletons. Described time point: newly diagnosed, previously untreated cHL patient sample. The sequenced sample was peripheral blood mononuclear cells (PBMCs). The receptors come from a human donor with classical Hodgkin lymphoma.

The chain uses TRBV4-2 and TRBJ2-5, with TRBD2 as a possible D gene (5 bases). V was clipped by 2 bases and J by 5 bases, with 12 bases between them. This CDR3 comprises 14 residues. Per the germline V gene, CDR1 is LGHNA and CDR2 is YNFKEQ. The CDR3 DNA follows: TGTGCCAGCAGCCAACAGGCACGCGGGGAGACCCAGTACTTC. The encoded protein is CASSQQARGETQYF.

This clone was counted once. The J gene is TRBJ2-7, the V gene TRBV7-2; no definite D call. CDR1 and CDR2 (germline): SGHTA, FQGNSA. CDR3 length: 15 amino acids. The V end was cut by 2 bases, the J end by 2 bases, with 13 bases between. The CDR3 bases are TGTGCCAGCAGCTTATCACGGACGGAAGCCTACGAGCAGTACTTC. It yields the protein CASSLSRTEAYEQYF.

DNA for the CDR3: TGTGCCAGCAGCCAGCGCGGGGGGCCGAGTTACGAGCAGTACTTC. This translates into CASSQRGGPSYEQYF. This sequence joins TRBV5-5 and TRBJ2-7; the match to TRBD2 covers 8 bases. Germline CDR1 reads SGHKS; CDR2 reads YYEKEE (reference sequence). CDR3 size: 15 residues. The V gene end was trimmed by 4 bases and the J gene end by 4 bases; junction bases not matched to a gene: 10.

V usage is TRBV5-6 and J usage is TRBJ1-2, with D tentatively TRBD1 (5 bases). Per the germline V gene, CDR1 is SGHDT and CDR2 is YYEEEE. Trimming left V 2 bases short and J 4 bases short, with 9 bases between. This CDR3 region has 13 residues. As DNA, the CDR3 is TGTGCCAGCAGCTTTCAGGGTCTCTATGGCTACACCTTC. This codes for CASSFQGLYGYTF. Looking up the rest from reference TRBV5-6 and TRBJ1-2 gives the full variable domain: DAGVTQSPTHLIKTRGQQVTLRCSPKSGHDTVSWYQQALGQGPQFIFQYYEEEERQRGNFPDRFSGHQFPNYSSELNVNALLLGDSALYLCASSFQGLYGYTFGSGTRLTVV.

The chain links TRBV5-1 to TRBJ1-2; maybe TRBD1 (6 bases). Germline lookup yields CDR1 SGHRS and CDR2 YFSETQ. CDR3 length: 13 residues. Trimming took 2 bases from V and 4 from J, leaving 9 bases between them. CDR3 sequence: CASSLGGTYGYTF. For the CDR3, the DNA is TGCGCCAGCAGCTTAGGGGGAACCTATGGCTACACCTTC.

This clone came up once. V and J are TRBV5-4 and TRBJ2-1; D is possibly TRBD2 (6 bases). V lost 6 bases, J lost 1 base, and 17 bases lay in between. CDR1 is SGHNT, CDR2 YYREEE, per germline (reference sequence). This CDR3 is 16 amino acids long. Here the CDR3 DNA reads TGTGCCAGCACCTTAAATAGGGGACTTTCCTACAATGAGCAGTTCTTC. As protein: CASTLNRGLSYNEQFF.

DNA for the CDR3: TGTGCCAGCAGCTCCACAGGTACCTATGGCTACACCTTC. This sequence encodes CASSSTGTYGYTF. This rearrangement joins TRBV7-8 to TRBJ1-2; D perhaps matches TRBD1 (5 bases). The V and J ends lost 4 bases and 4 bases respectively, with 10 bases between them. The germline V gene encodes CDR1 SGHVS and CDR2 FQNEAQ. The CDR3 is made up of 13 amino acids.

CDR3 loop: CASSTTSGTRYEQYF. CDR3 nucleotide sequence: TGCGCCAGCAGCACCACTAGCGGGACCCGCTACGAGCAGTACTTC. This chain joins TRBV5-1 and TRBJ2-7; the match to TRBD2 covers 10 bases. Germline V lookup: CDR1 SGHRS, CDR2 YFSETQ. J lost 3 bases, V lost 4 bases, and 7 bases had no gene match. The CDR3 contains 15 residues.

CDR3 DNA sequence: TGTGCCAGCAGCCCCGTTAGTGGCGGGGAGCTGTTTTTT. Translation gives CASSPVSGGELFF. This chain joins TRBV7-2 and TRBJ2-2; D is uncertain. Germline V gives CDR1 SGHTA, CDR2 FQGNSA. This CDR3 is built from 13 residues. V shed 5 bases and J shed 7 bases, with 11 bases lying between them.

CDR3 coding DNA: TGTGCCAGCAGCTTAGGAGACATGTCCAATGAGCAGTTCTTC. This codes for CASSLGDMSNEQFF. The rearrangement uses TRBV7-2 and TRBJ2-1; no definite D call. V lost 1 base and J 6 bases, leaving 10 bases between the germline ends. The CDR3 is 14 residues long. CDR1 and CDR2 from the germline V gene are SGHTA and FQGNSA. The variable domain in full, with the rest retrieved from reference TRBV7-2 and TRBJ2-1, is GAGVSQSPSNKVTEKGKDVELRCDPISGHTALYWYRQSLGQGLEFLIYFQGNSAPDKSGLPSDRFSAERTGGSVSTLTIQRTQQEDSAVYLCASSLGDMSNEQFFGPGTRLTVL.

V is TRBV9 and J is TRBJ2-3, with 7 bases identical to TRBD2. CDR3 length: 14 amino acids. From germline, CDR1 is SGDLS and CDR2 YYNGEE. Germline trimming cut 4 bases from V and 2 bases from J; bases unmatched to any gene: 4. DNA for the CDR3: TGTGCCAGCAGCCTCGGGGGGAACACAGATACGCAGTATTTT. Protein product: CASSLGGNTDTQYF.

The chain is built from TRBV19 and TRBJ1-2; no clear D gene. The CDR3 has 12 amino acids. Between the trimmed V and J ends, which lost 3 bases and 7 bases, there was a span of 9 bases. Germline lookup yields CDR1 LNHDA and CDR2 SQIVND (reference sequence). The CDR3 DNA follows: TGTGCCAGTAGTATCCGGAGTGGTGGCTACACCTTC. It specifies CASSIRSGGYTF.

The V call is TRBV11-2, the J call TRBJ2-5, with D possibly being TRBD1 (5 bases). The CDR3 is made up of 12 amino acids. CDR1 and CDR2 from the germline V gene are SGHAT and FQNNGV. The V end was cut by 3 bases, the J end by 5 bases, with 7 bases between. The CDR3 is CASSLTAETQYF. CDR3 DNA sequence: TGTGCCAGCAGCTTGACAGCGGAGACCCAGTACTTC.

The chain has TRBV9 and TRBJ2-1; 10 bases align to TRBD2. CDR3 length: 17 amino acids. Germline loops: CDR1 SGDLS, CDR2 YYNGEE. J lost 4 bases, V lost 0 bases, and 7 bases had no gene match. The CDR3 nucleotides are TGTGCCAGCAGCGTAGGAGTAGCGGGGGGACGATACAATGAGCAGTTCTTC. Its translation: CASSVGVAGGRYNEQFF.

The chain uses TRBV5-5 and TRBJ1-2; D remains unclear. The CDR3 runs to 12 residues. Germline V lookup: CDR1 SGHKS, CDR2 YYEKEE (reference sequence). Trimming cost V 1 base and J 7 bases, with 8 bases left between them. CDR3 in amino acids: CASSLPPGGYTF. The DNA of the CDR3 is TGTGCCAGCAGCTTGCCCCCTGGTGGCTACACCTTC.

This chain joins TRBV29-1 and TRBJ1-2; D not resolved. CDR1 and CDR2 (germline): SQVTM, ANQGSEA. Trimming stripped 5 bases from V and 4 bases from J, with 8 bases between. This CDR3 has 11 amino acids. CDR3 nucleotide sequence: TGCAGCGTTAGAGGGAGCTATGGCTACACCTTC. Translated: CSVRGSYGYTF.

Here the CDR3 reads CASSLGQYGSYEQYF. The CDR3 bases are TGTGCCAGCAGCTTGGGTCAATACGGCTCCTACGAGCAGTACTTC. V is TRBV5-4 and J is TRBJ2-7, with unresolved D. CDR1 SGHNT and CDR2 YYREEE come from the germline V gene (reference sequence). V lost 0 bases to trimming and J lost 0 bases, with 10 bases between them. This CDR3 comprises 15 residues.

V usage is TRBV18 and J usage is TRBJ2-1, with 7 bases lining up with TRBD1. Trimming took 5 bases from V and 6 from J; bases not matched to a gene: 13. CDR1 is KGHSH and CDR2 is LQKENI in the germline V gene. This CDR3 is built from 16 residues. The CDR3 nucleotides are TGTGCCAGCTCAACCCCGGGACAGTTCTTGCGCAATGAGCAGTTCTTC. This codes for CASSTPGQFLRNEQFF.

This chain links TRBV19 with TRBJ2-3, with D perhaps TRBD2 (6 bases). The CDR3 runs to 15 residues. Germline V gives CDR1 LNHDA, CDR2 SQIVND (reference sequence). The V end was cut by 4 bases, the J end by 2 bases, with 13 bases between. CDR3 loop: CASSNGGTYTDTQYF. The CDR3 DNA reads TGTGCCAGTAGTAATGGGGGGACCTACACAGATACGCAGTATTTT.

The gene calls are TRBV27 and TRBJ1-1; no firm D call. Germline V gene lookup returns CDR1 MNHEY and CDR2 SMNVEV (reference sequence). The V end lost 2 bases, the J end lost 7 bases, and 11 bases lay between the germline ends. CDR3 length: 13 amino acids. For the CDR3, the DNA is TGTGCCAGCAGTTTAATATGGGGTGGTGAAGCTTTCTTT. It translates to CASSLIWGGEAFF.

The chain links TRBV9 to TRBJ2-7, with TRBD1 matching 9 bases. The V segment lost 5 bases and the J segment 4 bases; nucleotides outside the gene matches: 7. CDR3 length equals 14 residues. The germline V gene encodes CDR1 SGDLS and CDR2 YYNGEE. CDR3 region: CASSPPGQGYEQYF. The CDR3 coding sequence is TGTGCCAGCAGTCCTCCGGGACAGGGATACGAGCAGTACTTC.

V and J are TRBV7-2 and TRBJ2-7, with D unclear. CDR1 SGHTA and CDR2 FQGNSA come from the germline V gene. CDR3 size: 14 residues. Between the trimmed V and J ends, which lost 1 base and 3 bases, there was a span of 10 bases. CDR3 in amino acids: CASSLDVRIYEQYF. In nucleotides, the CDR3 is TGTGCCAGCAGCTTAGATGTCAGAATCTACGAGCAGTACTTC.